This T cell receptor beta chain was recovered during a study of tumor-infiltrating lymphocytes in localized non-small cell lung cancer. TCRdb's copy holds only in-frame clones and misses some; the assay was immunoSEQ multiplex PCR. This repertoire shows some 13,000 clones, around 70% found once; its top ten account for roughly an eighth. V gave up 1 base and J gave up 9 bases, with 15 bases separating them. Germline V gene data show CDR1 as MNHNS and CDR2 as SASEGT. This CDR3 region has 14 residues. V is TRBV6-1 and J is TRBJ2-5; a possible D gene is TRBD2 (6 bases). Source material: uninvolved lung tissue not adjacent to the tumor. This clonotype originated in a human donor with non-small cell lung cancer. The CDR3 sequence: CASSEVRLDTSQYF. CDR3 coding DNA: TGTGCCAGCAGTGAAGTCAGACTAGATACGTCCCAGTACTTC.